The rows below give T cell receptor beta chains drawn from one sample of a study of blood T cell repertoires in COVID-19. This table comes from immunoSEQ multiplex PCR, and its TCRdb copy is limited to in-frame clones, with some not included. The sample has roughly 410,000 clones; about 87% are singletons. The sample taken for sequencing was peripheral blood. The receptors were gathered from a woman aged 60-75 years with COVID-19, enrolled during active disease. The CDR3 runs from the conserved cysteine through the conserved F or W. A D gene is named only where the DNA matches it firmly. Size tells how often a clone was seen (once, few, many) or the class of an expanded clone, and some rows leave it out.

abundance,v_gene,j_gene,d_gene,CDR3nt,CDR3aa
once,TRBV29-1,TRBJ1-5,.,TGCAGCGTTGGTCTCCGTAGCAATCAGCCCCAGCATTTT,CSVGLRSNQPQHF
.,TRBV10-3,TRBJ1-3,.,TGTGCCATCAGTGAGACAGAATCTTCTCTCTTTGCCTCTGGAAACACCATATATTTT,CAISETESSLFASGNTIYF
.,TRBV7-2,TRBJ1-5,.,TGTGCCAGCAGCTTAGCCAGAAATCAGCCCCAGCATTTT,CASSLARNQPQHF
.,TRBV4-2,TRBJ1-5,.,TGTGCCAGCAGCCAAGAATCGGCACTACCTCAGCCCCAGCATTTT,CASSQESALPQPQHF
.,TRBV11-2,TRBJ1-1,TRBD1,TGTGCCAGCAGCCCCTCGGACAGGGGTTTTTACTACACTGAAGCTTTCTTT,CASSPSDRGFYYTEAFF
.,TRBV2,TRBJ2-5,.,TGTGCCAGCGGAGGGCGCCAAGAGACCCAGTACTTC,CASGGRQETQYF
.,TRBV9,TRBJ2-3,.,TGTGCCAGCAGCGTCGGAAGGGGTACAGATACGCAGTATTTT,CASSVGRGTDTQYF
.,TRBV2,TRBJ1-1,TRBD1,TGTGCCAGCAGAAAGACAGGGGTGAACACTGAAGCTTTCTTT,CASRKTGVNTEAFF
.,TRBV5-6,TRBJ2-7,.,TGTGCCAGCAGCTTGTATCAGGGGCCGTCCTACGAGCAGTACTTC,CASSLYQGPSYEQYF
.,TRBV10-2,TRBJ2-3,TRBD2,TGCGCCAGCAGTGGCGGGGGGGGAGCAGATACGCAGTATTTT,CASSGGGGADTQYF
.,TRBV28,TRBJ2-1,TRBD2,TGTGCCAGCAGACCCGGGACTAGGCCCTCGGAGCAGTTCTTC,CASRPGTRPSEQFF
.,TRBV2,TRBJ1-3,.,TGTGCCAGCAGGGACACTTTAACTGGAAACACCATATATTTT,CASRDTLTGNTIYF
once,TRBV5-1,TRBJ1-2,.,TGCGCCAGCAGCCAGGACAGTTCTAACTATGGCTACACCTTC,CASSQDSSNYGYTF
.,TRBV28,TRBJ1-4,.,TGTGCCAGCATGGGGGGAATAAGGGAAAAACTGTTTTTT,CASMGGIREKLFF
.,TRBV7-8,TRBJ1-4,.,TGTGCCAGCAGCTACGACACCCCAACTAATGAAAAACTGTTTTTT,CASSYDTPTNEKLFF
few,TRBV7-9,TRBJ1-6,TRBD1,TGTGCCAGCGTCCCTGGACAGGCGATTAATTCACCCCTCCACTTT,CASVPGQAINSPLHF
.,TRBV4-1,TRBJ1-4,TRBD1,TGCGCCAGCAGCTCCCAGACAGGGACGTTCGAAAAACTGTTTTTT,CASSSQTGTFEKLFF
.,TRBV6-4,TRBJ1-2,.,TGTGCCAGCAGTGACTCGCAGGGAGGAAAATTTAGGGGCTACACCTTC,CASSDSQGGKFRGYTF
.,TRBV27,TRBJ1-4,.,TGTGCCAGCAGTTTAGGCAGGGGAGGGGAAAAACTGTTTTTT,CASSLGRGGEKLFF
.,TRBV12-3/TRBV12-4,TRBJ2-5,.,TGTGCCAGCAGTCCTCCCCCGGGACATCTTTTATACTTC,CASSPPPGHLLYF
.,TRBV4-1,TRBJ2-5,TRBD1,TGCGCCAGCAGCCAAACTCGGACAGGGGGCCAAGAGACCCAGTACTTC,CASSQTRTGGQETQYF
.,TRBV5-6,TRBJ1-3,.,TGTGCCAGCAGCCACGACAGCTACTCTGGAAACACCATATATTTT,CASSHDSYSGNTIYF
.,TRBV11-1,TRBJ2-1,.,TGTGCCAGCAGCTTAGGGAGCTCCTACAATGAGCAGTTCTTC,CASSLGSSYNEQFF
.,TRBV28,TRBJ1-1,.,TGTGCCAGCAGTGCACCACAGCGGACTGGTGGGGCTTTCTTT,CASSAPQRTGGAFF
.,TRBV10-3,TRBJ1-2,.,TGTGCCATCAGGGCGGACGGAGGAAGAGGCTACACCTTC,CAIRADGGRGYTF
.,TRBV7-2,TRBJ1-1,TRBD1,TGTGCCAGCAGACTACAGGGGGGTGGCACTGAAGCTTTCTTT,CASRLQGGGTEAFF
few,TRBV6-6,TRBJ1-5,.,TGTGCCAGCAGTTACTCGAGGAGTCAGCCCCAGCATTTT,CASSYSRSQPQHF
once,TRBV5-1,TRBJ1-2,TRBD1,TGCGCCAGCAGCTTAGGACAGGGGTCGGAAGGCTACACCTTC,CASSLGQGSEGYTF
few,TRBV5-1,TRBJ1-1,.,TGCGCCAGCAGACAAAACACTGAAGCTTTCTTT,CASRQNTEAFF
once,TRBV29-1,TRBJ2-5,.,TGCAGCGTCGCCGGGACACCAGAGACCCAGTACTTC,CSVAGTPETQYF
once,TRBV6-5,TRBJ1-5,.,TGTGCCAGCAGGACCGGGAACCAGCCCCAGCATTTT,CASRTGNQPQHF